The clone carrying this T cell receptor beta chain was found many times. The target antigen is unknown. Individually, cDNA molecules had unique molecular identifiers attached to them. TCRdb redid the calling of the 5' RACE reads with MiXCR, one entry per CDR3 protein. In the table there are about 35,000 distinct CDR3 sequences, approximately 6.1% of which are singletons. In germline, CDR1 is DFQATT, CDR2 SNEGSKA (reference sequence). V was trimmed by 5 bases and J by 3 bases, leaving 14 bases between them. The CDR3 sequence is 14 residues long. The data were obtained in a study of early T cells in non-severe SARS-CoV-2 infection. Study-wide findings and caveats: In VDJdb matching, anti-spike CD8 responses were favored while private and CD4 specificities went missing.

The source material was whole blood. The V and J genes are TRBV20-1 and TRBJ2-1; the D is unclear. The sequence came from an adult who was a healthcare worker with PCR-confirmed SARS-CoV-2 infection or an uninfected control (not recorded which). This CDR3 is CSAPVGQSYNEQFF. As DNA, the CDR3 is TGCAGTGCTCCCGTCGGTCAGAGCTACAATGAGCAGTTCTTC.